These 32 T cell receptor beta chains share one sample of origin, sequenced in a study of T-cell reconstitution after alpha-beta-depleted transplantation in children listed by TCRdb under 2016. The sample's treatment or condition label, in plain terms: allogeneic hematopoietic cell transplantation with graft depleted of TCRalphabeta T cells and CD19 B cells. Receptor amplification or capture employed PCR. These reads were obtained on an Illumina HiSeq 2500. TCR library preparation used molecular barcoding, with unique molecular identifiers applied to normalize quantification of the TCRbeta repertoire. TCRdb reprocessing: public reads trimmed at Q25 with fastp, clones called with MiXCR, in-frame beta chains kept. All rows with the same CDR3 protein become a single entry with the most common DNA and genes. The sample yields around 670,000 distinct CDR3 sequences; 13% were counted once. Of the sample, roughly 0.77% falls within the top ten clones.

The sample in question was PBMCs, obtained before TCRalphabeta/CD19-depleted stem cell transplant. These TCRs come from a girl aged 2-10 years with congenital amegakaryocytic thrombocytopenia, due to receive a stem cell transplant.

The sample holds many counts of this clonotype. This chain uses TRBV5-1 with TRBJ2-1; TRBD1 is a possible D gene (8 bases). The CDR3 covers 14 residues. The germline V gene encodes CDR1 SGHRS and CDR2 YFSETQ. V gave up 2 bases and J gave up 8 bases, with 14 bases separating them. The CDR3 DNA follows: TGCGCCAGCAGCTTCCTAACAGGGGGGGATGAGCAGTTCTTC. This translates into CASSFLTGGDEQFF.

This clonotype appeared a few times. V is TRBV19 and J is TRBJ1-2; D unresolved. Trimming cost V 3 bases and J 6 bases, with 11 bases left between them. The CDR3 loop spans 13 amino acids. Germline V gene data show CDR1 as LNHDA and CDR2 as SQIVND (reference sequence). In nucleotides, the CDR3 is TGTGCCAGTAGTATCGGGTGCGGGGATGGCTACACCTTC. Encoded protein: CASSIGCGDGYTF.

The rearrangement links TRBV20-1 to TRBJ1-1; the match to TRBD1 covers 7 bases. The CDR3 has 14 amino acids. The germline CDR1 and CDR2 sequences are DFQATT and SNEGSKA (reference sequence). The V segment lost 6 bases and the J segment 4 bases; nucleotides outside the gene matches: 11. The chain's CDR3 is CSAFKDRQSTEAFF. The CDR3 coding sequence is TGCAGTGCCTTTAAGGACAGGCAAAGCACTGAAGCTTTCTTT.

A remark on this clonotype: This clone may be a read error of a much larger clone one base away. The chain combines TRBV12-3 or TRBV12-4 with TRBJ2-1; 9 bases match TRBD2. This CDR3 is 15 amino acids long. The V segment lost 5 bases and the J segment 8 bases; nucleotides outside the gene matches: 10. The DNA of the CDR3 is TGTGCCAGCAGTGTAGTAGCGGGAGCGAACTATGAGCAGTTCTTC. Translated: CASSVVAGANYEQFF.

This clonotype was detected many times. This chain links TRBV3-1 with TRBJ1-6; weak D call: TRBD1 (5 bases). Deletions cut 2 bases from V and 7 bases from J, with 12 bases between. This CDR3 comprises 15 residues. CDR1 and CDR2 from the germline V gene are LGHDT and YNNKEL (reference sequence). CDR3 DNA: TGTGCCAGCAGCCAATCTGGGACCGCGAATTCACCCCTCCACTTT. Translation gives CASSQSGTANSPLHF.

The sample holds a few counts of this clonotype. The chain combines TRBV3-1 with TRBJ1-2, with D perhaps TRBD1 (6 bases). This CDR3 has 14 amino acids. The germline V gene has CDR1 LGHDT and CDR2 YNNKEL (reference sequence). Trimming shortened V by 5 bases and J by 6 bases, and 16 bases separated the two germline ends. This CDR3 reads CASSSTWGADGYTF. CDR3 sequence (DNA): TGTGCCAGCAGCTCCACCTGGGGGGCGGATGGCTACACCTTC.

This clonotype came up many times. V gene TRBV6-5 combines with J gene TRBJ2-5; D ambiguous. The CDR3 consists of 11 residues. Trimming left V 2 bases short and J 4 bases short, with 2 bases between. Germline CDR1 is MNHEY and CDR2 is SVGAGI. The CDR3 nucleotides are TGTGCCAGCAGTTACCTAGAGACCCAGTACTTC. This codes for CASSYLETQYF.

The CDR3, as DNA: TGTGCCAGCAGCCCCCCTATTAGCGGGAGGTCCTACAATGAGCAGTTCTTC. Translated, it gives CASSPPISGRSYNEQFF. The gene calls are TRBV7-8 and TRBJ2-1; 10 positions match TRBD2. Germline CDR1 is SGHVS and CDR2 is FQNEAQ. V trimming: 5 bases; J trimming: 1 base; junction bases outside the gene matches: 8. This CDR3 spans 17 amino acids.

At least ten counts were recorded for this clonotype. The gene calls are TRBV5-1 and TRBJ2-1, with 8 bases lining up with TRBD1. Germline CDR1 is SGHRS and CDR2 is YFSETQ. The ends lost 4 bases at V and 3 bases at J; junction bases unmatched: 6. The CDR3 has 15 amino acids. The CDR3 loop is CASSQGQDFYNEQFF. Written as DNA, the CDR3 is TGCGCCAGCAGCCAGGGACAGGACTTCTACAATGAGCAGTTCTTC.

This clonotype was detected ten times or more. V gene TRBV20-1 combines with J gene TRBJ2-3; 8 bases map to TRBD2. V shed 5 bases and J 3 bases; nucleotides not matched to a gene: 10. CDR1 DFQATT and CDR2 SNEGSKA come from the germline V gene (reference sequence). The CDR3 runs 15 residues. The CDR3 loop is CSARGGSGWTDTQYF. CDR3 nucleotide sequence: TGCAGTGCTCGGGGGGGTAGCGGATGGACAGATACGCAGTATTTT.

This clonotype was recorded many times. The chain couples TRBV7-8 to TRBJ1-1; D call uncertain. Germline V gene sequence: CDR1 SGHVS, CDR2 FQNEAQ. The V end was cut by 5 bases, the J end by 1 base, with 11 bases between. This CDR3 has 14 amino acids. Written as DNA, the CDR3 is TGTGCCAGCAGCACCGGTAGAGGGAACACTGAAGCTTTCTTT. It yields the protein CASSTGRGNTEAFF.

Many counts were recorded for this clonotype. The V and J genes are TRBV10-3 and TRBJ1-2; the D gene is possibly TRBD1 (5 bases). The ends were cut back, 6 bases at V and 4 bases at J, with 12 bases in the middle. CDR3 length: 13 amino acids. Per germline, CDR1 ENHRY and CDR2 SYGVKD. This CDR3 is CAISTTGIYGYTF. In nucleotides, the CDR3 is TGTGCCATCAGCACCACAGGAATCTATGGCTACACCTTC.

The chain couples TRBV15 to TRBJ2-1, with 8 bases that match TRBD2. V trimming: 7 bases; J trimming: 4 bases; junction bases outside the gene matches: 6. CDR1 is LNHNV and CDR2 is YYDKDF in the germline V gene (reference sequence). CDR3 length equals 14 residues. The CDR3 bases are TGTGCCACCAAGCGGGAGCTAGGGTACAATGAGCAGTTCTTC. This codes for CATKRELGYNEQFF. The whole variable domain, remainder taken from reference TRBV15 and TRBJ2-1, is DAMVIQNPRYQVTQFGKPVTLSCSQTLNHNVMYWYQQKSSQAPKLLFHYYDKDFNNEADTPDNFQSRRPNTSFCFLDIRSPGLGDTAMYLCATKRELGYNEQFFGPGTRLTVL.

Ten or more counts support this clonotype. This chain uses TRBV9 with TRBJ2-1; 7 nucleotides align to TRBD2. Per the germline V gene, CDR1 is SGDLS and CDR2 is YYNGEE. Germline trimming cut 6 bases from V and 0 bases from J; bases unmatched to any gene: 3. This CDR3 is 14 amino acids long. CDR3 residues: CASTERDSYNEQFF. As DNA, the CDR3 is TGTGCCAGCACAGAGCGGGACTCCTACAATGAGCAGTTCTTC.

The sample holds many counts of this clonotype. The V call is TRBV5-1, the J call TRBJ2-1; tentative D call: TRBD2 (6 bases). Trimming removed 0 bases from V and 6 bases from J, with 16 bases in between. CDR1 and CDR2 (germline): SGHRS, YFSETQ. The length of the CDR3 is 16 residues. CDR3 sequence: CASSLGLGSASNEQFF. CDR3 coding DNA: TGCGCCAGCAGCTTGGGCCTCGGGAGCGCGAGCAATGAGCAGTTCTTC. The full variable domain, rest sourced from reference TRBV5-1 and TRBJ2-1, is KAGVTQTPRYLIKTRGQQVTLSCSPISGHRSVSWYQQTPGQGLQFLFEYFSETQRNKGNFPGRFSGRQFSNSRSEMNVSTLELGDSALYLCASSLGLGSASNEQFFGPGTRLTVL.

This clonotype appeared once. A much larger clone differs from this one at a single base, so this may be a read error. The V call is TRBV27, the J call TRBJ1-5; 7 nucleotides match TRBD1. Germline CDR1 MNHEY, CDR2 SMNVEV (reference sequence). The CDR3 sequence is 16 residues long. CDR3 loop: CASSSLTGHIHQPRHF. In DNA, the CDR3 is TGTGCCAGCAGTTCTTTGACAGGGCACATTCATCAGCCCCGGCATTTT.

In its sample, this clonotype was seen many times. This chain uses TRBV27 with TRBJ1-5; D call uncertain. CDR1 and CDR2 (germline): MNHEY, SMNVEV (reference sequence). Trimming shortened V by 4 bases and J by 5 bases, and 18 bases separated the two germline ends. This CDR3 contains 16 residues. CDR3 in DNA: TGTGCCAGCAGTTCCGGATCTCTATATGTCGATCAGCCCCAGCATTTT. It is translated as CASSSGSLYVDQPQHF.

This clonotype was seen ten or more times. This sequence joins TRBV27 and TRBJ2-3; D unclear. V lost 5 bases to trimming and J lost 6 bases, with 12 bases between them. Germline assignment: CDR1 MNHEY and CDR2 SMNVEV (reference sequence). This CDR3 region has 13 residues. The CDR3 region is CASSTARSDTQYF. CDR3 nucleotides: TGTGCCAGCAGTACCGCTCGATCGGATACGCAGTATTTT.

The chain employs TRBV29-1 and TRBJ2-5, with D perhaps being TRBD1 or TRBD2 (6 bases each). Germline-derived CDR1 and CDR2 are SQVTM and ANQGSEA. Trimming pared 4 bases from V and 2 bases from J, leaving 17 bases between. The CDR3 is made up of 15 amino acids. CDR3 nucleotide sequence: TGCAGCGTTGTAGGGGGGCTGCGAAGTCAAGAGACCCAGTACTTC. As protein: CSVVGGLRSQETQYF.

This clonotype was counted many times. The chain couples TRBV27 to TRBJ2-1; 15 positions match TRBD2. The CDR3 is made up of 17 amino acids. The J segment lost 7 bases and the V segment lost 4 bases, leaving 8 bases of the junction unmatched. The germline gives CDR1 MNHEY, CDR2 SMNVEV (reference sequence). The DNA for the CDR3 is TGTGCCAGCAGTTCCGGACTAGCGGGAGGGCCGGGGAATGAGCAGTTCTTC. Its translation is CASSSGLAGGPGNEQFF.

This clonotype has at least ten counts. The junction and the germline gene differ at one end; a read error may be behind it. V usage is TRBV7-2 and J usage is TRBJ2-3; D ambiguous. This CDR3 is built from 14 residues. CDR1 is SGHTA and CDR2 is FQGNSA in the germline V gene. The chain's CDR3 is CASNLDSSTDTQYF. The CDR3 DNA is TGTGCCAGCAACTTAGACTCTAGCACAGATACGCAGTATTTT.

Many counts were recorded for this clonotype. The chain uses TRBV20-1 and TRBJ2-3; D unresolved. V lost 4 bases to trimming and J lost 2 bases, with 22 bases between them. CDR3 size: 17 residues. Germline-derived CDR1 and CDR2 are DFQATT and SNEGSKA (reference sequence). CDR3 region: CSAKPSHSVTNTDTQYF. Here the CDR3 DNA reads TGCAGTGCTAAACCGAGTCATTCGGTCACCAACACAGATACGCAGTATTTT.

The chain couples TRBV5-1 to TRBJ2-1; 16 bases agree with TRBD2. Germline-derived CDR1 and CDR2 are SGHRS and YFSETQ. After removal of 1 base from V and 9 bases from J, the junction contained 4 bases not matched to a gene. The CDR3 contains 16 residues. The CDR3 DNA is TGCGCCAGCAGCTTGCAGGGACTAGCGGGAGGGAGTGAGCAGTTCTTC. Its translation is CASSLQGLAGGSEQFF.

This clonotype was recorded at least ten times. The chain joins TRBV29-1 to TRBJ2-1, with TRBD1 matching 8 bases. The CDR3 runs 14 residues. Germline loops: CDR1 SQVTM, CDR2 ANQGSEA. V lost 6 bases and J lost 12; bases outside the gene matches: 16. The CDR3 sequence: CSVDLRDRRDGQFF. In DNA, the CDR3 is TGCAGCGTGGACCTTCGGGACAGGCGGGATGGGCAGTTCTTC.

This clonotype is a singleton in its sample. V usage is TRBV7-9 and J usage is TRBJ2-7; D may be TRBD2 (5 bases). The CDR3 is 14 amino acids. V was pared by 3 bases and J by 4 bases, with 13 bases between. Germline V gene data show CDR1 as SEHNR and CDR2 as FQNEAQ (reference sequence). CDR3 in DNA: TGTGCCAGCAGCTTGGAGGCGGACGGGTACGAGCAGTACTTC. Its translation: CASSLEADGYEQYF.

In this sample, this clonotype turned up many times. The rearrangement links TRBV15 to TRBJ2-1, with D unresolved. The CDR3 runs to 13 residues. Germline CDR1 LNHNV, CDR2 YYDKDF (reference sequence). Trimming removed 6 bases from V and 2 bases from J, with 8 bases in between. Written as DNA, the CDR3 is TGTGCCACCAGGGAGTACCCCTACAATGAGCAGTTCTTC. Encoded protein: CATREYPYNEQFF. The whole variable domain, filled in from reference TRBV15 and TRBJ2-1, reads DAMVIQNPRYQVTQFGKPVTLSCSQTLNHNVMYWYQQKSSQAPKLLFHYYDKDFNNEADTPDNFQSRRPNTSFCFLDIRSPGLGDTAMYLCATREYPYNEQFFGPGTRLTVL.

This clonotype has a count of ten or more. The gene calls are TRBV20-1 and TRBJ2-1; 8 positions match TRBD2. The length of the CDR3 is 14 residues. V lost 1 base to trimming and J lost 2 bases; unmatched junction nucleotides: 1. Germline V gene lookup returns CDR1 DFQATT and CDR2 SNEGSKA (reference sequence). CDR3 in amino acids: CSARAGGPYNEQFF. The CDR3 DNA sequence: TGCAGTGCTAGAGCGGGAGGGCCCTACAATGAGCAGTTCTTC.

The chain recombines TRBV27 with TRBJ2-5, with a possible D match to TRBD1 (6 bases). Trimming left V 6 bases short and J 2 bases short, with 10 bases between. CDR3 length equals 13 residues. Germline assignment: CDR1 MNHEY and CDR2 SMNVEV (reference sequence). Written as DNA, the CDR3 is TGTGCCAGCAGACGACAGGTACAAGAGACCCAGTACTTC. Amino acid sequence: CASRRQVQETQYF.

V and J are TRBV7-8 and TRBJ1-4; no clear D gene. The germline V gene has CDR1 SGHVS and CDR2 FQNEAQ. Between the trimmed V and J ends, which lost 1 base and 16 bases, there was a span of 16 bases. The CDR3 is 13 amino acids. CDR3 in DNA: TGTGCCAGCAGCTTAGGTTGGGGAAAAAGGAAGTTTTTT. This codes for CASSLGWGKRKFF.

The chain recombines TRBV20-1 with TRBJ1-5, with a tentative D call TRBD1 (5 bases). The CDR3 has 14 residues. Germline CDR1 DFQATT, CDR2 SNEGSKA (reference sequence). V was cut by 5 bases and J by 5 bases, with 16 bases left in between. The CDR3, as DNA: TGCAGTGCTTATAATCTTCTGGGGGATCAGCCCCAGCATTTT. Encoded protein: CSAYNLLGDQPQHF.

The J gene is TRBJ2-2, the V gene TRBV20-1; possible D gene TRBD1, 5 bases. Per germline, CDR1 DFQATT and CDR2 SNEGSKA (reference sequence). CDR3 length: 13 amino acids. The V end was cut by 6 bases, the J end by 1 base, with 9 bases between. This CDR3 is CSALDRNTGELFF. The DNA of the CDR3 is TGCAGTGCCCTTGACAGGAACACCGGGGAGCTGTTTTTT.

This rearrangement joins TRBV30 to TRBJ2-1; 10 bases are shared with TRBD2. Per germline, CDR1 GTSNPN and CDR2 SVGIG (reference sequence). The CDR3 loop spans 14 amino acids. Germline trimming cut 3 bases from V and 7 bases from J; bases unmatched to any gene: 6. CDR3 protein: CAWSRGLAKNEQFF. The CDR3 DNA reads as TGTGCCTGGAGCAGGGGACTAGCGAAGAATGAGCAGTTCTTC.